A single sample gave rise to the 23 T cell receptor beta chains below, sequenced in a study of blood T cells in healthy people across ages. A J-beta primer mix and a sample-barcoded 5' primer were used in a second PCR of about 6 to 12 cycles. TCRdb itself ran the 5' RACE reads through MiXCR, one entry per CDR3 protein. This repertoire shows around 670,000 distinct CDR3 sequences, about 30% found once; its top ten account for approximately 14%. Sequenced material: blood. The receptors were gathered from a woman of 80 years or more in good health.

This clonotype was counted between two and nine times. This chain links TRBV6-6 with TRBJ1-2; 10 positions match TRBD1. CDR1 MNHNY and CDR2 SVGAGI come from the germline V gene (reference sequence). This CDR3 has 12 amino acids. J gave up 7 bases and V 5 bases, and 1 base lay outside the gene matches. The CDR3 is CASSGTGVGYTF. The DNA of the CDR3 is TGTGCCAGCAGTGGGACAGGGGTTGGCTACACCTTC.

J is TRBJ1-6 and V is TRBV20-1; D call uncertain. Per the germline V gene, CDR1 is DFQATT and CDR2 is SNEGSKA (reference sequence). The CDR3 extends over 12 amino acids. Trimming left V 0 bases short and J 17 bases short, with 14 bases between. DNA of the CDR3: TGCAGTGCTAGAGATAGCGGACGTAATTTCCACTTT. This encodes CSARDSGRNFHF.

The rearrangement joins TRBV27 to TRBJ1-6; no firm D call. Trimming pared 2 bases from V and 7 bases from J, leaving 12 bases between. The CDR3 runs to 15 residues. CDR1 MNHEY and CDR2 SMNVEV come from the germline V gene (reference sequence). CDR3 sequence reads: CASSLERAGNSPLHF. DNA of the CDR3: TGTGCCAGCAGTTTAGAGAGGGCAGGCAATTCACCCCTCCACTTT.

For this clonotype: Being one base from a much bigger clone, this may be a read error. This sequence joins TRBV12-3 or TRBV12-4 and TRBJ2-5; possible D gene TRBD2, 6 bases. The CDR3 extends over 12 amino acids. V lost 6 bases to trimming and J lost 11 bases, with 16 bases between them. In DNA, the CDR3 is TGTGCCAGCAGCCCTTTGGGTCGGGAGCAGTACTTC. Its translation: CASSPLGREQYF.

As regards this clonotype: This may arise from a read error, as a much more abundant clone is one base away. The CDR3 protein is CASSESGTARSYEQCF. CDR3 DNA: TGTGCCAGCAGTGAATCCGGGACAGCCAGATCCTACGAGCAGTGCTTC. The chain combines TRBV25-1 with TRBJ2-7; 7 bases map to TRBD1. The CDR3 is made up of 16 amino acids. Germline CDR1 MGHDK, CDR2 SYGVNS.

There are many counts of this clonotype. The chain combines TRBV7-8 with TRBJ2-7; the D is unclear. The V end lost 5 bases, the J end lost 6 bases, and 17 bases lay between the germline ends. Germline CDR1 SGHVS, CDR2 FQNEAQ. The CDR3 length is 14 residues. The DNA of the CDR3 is TGTGCCAGCAGCCACCCCGGGCAGGCTCGCGAGCAGTACTTC. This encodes CASSHPGQAREQYF.

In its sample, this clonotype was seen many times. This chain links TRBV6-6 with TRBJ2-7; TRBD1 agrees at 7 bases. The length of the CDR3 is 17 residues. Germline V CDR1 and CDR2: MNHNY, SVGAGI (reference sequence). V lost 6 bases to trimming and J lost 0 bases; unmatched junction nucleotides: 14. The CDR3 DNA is TGTGCCAGCAGGGGGACAGCCGGGCGGACTTTCTCCTACGAGCAGTACTTC. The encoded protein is CASRGTAGRTFSYEQYF.

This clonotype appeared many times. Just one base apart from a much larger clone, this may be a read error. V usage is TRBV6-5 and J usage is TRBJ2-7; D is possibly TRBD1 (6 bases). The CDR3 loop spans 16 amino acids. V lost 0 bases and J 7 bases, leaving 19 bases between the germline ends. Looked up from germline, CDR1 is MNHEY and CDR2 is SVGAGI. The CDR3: CASSYSSRHGGLEQYF. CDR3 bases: TGTGCCAGCAGTTACTCGAGTAGACATGGGGGCCTAGAGCAGTACTTC.

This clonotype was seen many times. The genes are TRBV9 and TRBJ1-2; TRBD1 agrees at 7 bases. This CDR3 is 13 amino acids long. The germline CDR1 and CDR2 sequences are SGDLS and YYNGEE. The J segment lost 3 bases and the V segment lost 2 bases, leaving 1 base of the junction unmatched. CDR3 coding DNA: TGTGCCAGCAGCGTCGGGACAGACTATGGCTACACCTTC. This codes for CASSVGTDYGYTF.

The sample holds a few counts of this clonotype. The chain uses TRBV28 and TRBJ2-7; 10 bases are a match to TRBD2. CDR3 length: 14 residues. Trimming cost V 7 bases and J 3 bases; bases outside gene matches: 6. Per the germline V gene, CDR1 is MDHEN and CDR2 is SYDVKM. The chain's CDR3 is CASTAGGGYYEQYF. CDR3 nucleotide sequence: TGTGCCAGCACAGCGGGGGGGGGCTACTACGAGCAGTACTTC.

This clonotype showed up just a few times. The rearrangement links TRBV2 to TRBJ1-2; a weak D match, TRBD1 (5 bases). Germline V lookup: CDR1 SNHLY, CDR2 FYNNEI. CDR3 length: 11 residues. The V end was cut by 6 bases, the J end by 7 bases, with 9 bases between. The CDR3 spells CASRGPVGYTF. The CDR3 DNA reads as TGTGCCAGCAGGGGACCAGTTGGCTACACCTTC. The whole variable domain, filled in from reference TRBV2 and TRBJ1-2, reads EPEVTQTPSHQVTQMGQEVILRCVPISNHLYFYWYRQILGQKVEFLVSFYNNEISEKSEIFDDQFSVERPDGSNFTLKIRSTKLEDSAMYFCASRGPVGYTFGSGTRLTVV.

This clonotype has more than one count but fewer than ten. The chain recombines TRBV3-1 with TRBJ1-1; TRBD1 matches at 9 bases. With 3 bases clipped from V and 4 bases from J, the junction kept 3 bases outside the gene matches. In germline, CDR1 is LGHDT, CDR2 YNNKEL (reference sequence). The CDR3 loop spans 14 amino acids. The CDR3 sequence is CASSHRTGATEAFF. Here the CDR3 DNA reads TGTGCCAGCAGCCATCGGACAGGGGCCACTGAAGCTTTCTTT.

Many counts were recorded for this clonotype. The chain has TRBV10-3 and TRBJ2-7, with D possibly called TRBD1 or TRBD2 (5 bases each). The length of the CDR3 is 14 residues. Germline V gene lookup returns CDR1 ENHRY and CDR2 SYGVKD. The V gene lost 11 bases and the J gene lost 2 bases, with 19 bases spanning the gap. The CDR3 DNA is TGTGCCCTCTCTCCCCGGGACGGAGCCTACGAGCAGTACTTC. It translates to CALSPRDGAYEQYF.

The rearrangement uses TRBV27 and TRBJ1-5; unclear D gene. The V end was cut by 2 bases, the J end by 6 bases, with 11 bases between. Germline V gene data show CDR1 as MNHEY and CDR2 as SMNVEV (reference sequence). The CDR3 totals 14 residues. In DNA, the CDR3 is TGTGCCAGCAGTTTACGGGCAGAGGGTCAGCCCCAGCATTTT. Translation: CASSLRAEGQPQHF.

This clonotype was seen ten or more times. The CDR3 here is CASSLAGYSTDTQYF. As DNA, the CDR3 is TGTGCCAGCAGCTTAGCGGGGTATAGCACAGATACGCAGTATTTT. The chain uses TRBV7-2 and TRBJ2-3; D not certain. CDR1 is SGHTA, CDR2 FQGNSA, per germline. V dropped 0 bases and J dropped 0 bases, with 7 bases sitting between them. The length of the CDR3 is 15 residues.

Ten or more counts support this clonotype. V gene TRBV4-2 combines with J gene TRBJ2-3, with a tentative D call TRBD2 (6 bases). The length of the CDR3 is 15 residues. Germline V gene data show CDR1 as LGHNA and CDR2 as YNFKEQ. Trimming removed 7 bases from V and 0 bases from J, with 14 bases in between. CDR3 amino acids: CASTTTGESTDTQYF. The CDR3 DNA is TGTGCCAGCACGACTACGGGGGAGAGCACAGATACGCAGTATTTT.

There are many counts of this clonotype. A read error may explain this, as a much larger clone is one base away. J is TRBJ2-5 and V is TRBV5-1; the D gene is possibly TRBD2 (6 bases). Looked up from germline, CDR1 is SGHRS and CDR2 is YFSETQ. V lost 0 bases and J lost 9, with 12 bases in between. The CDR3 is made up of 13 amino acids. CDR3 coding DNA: TGCGCCAGCAGCTTGGGATCGGGGGAGGCCCAGTACTTC. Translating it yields CASSLGSGEAQYF.

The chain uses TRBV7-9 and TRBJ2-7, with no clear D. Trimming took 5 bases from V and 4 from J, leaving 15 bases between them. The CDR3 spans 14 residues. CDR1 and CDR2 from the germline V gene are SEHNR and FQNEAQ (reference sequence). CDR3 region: CASSEPSRAYEQYF. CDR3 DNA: TGTGCCAGCAGCGAACCATCCCGGGCTTACGAGCAGTACTTC.

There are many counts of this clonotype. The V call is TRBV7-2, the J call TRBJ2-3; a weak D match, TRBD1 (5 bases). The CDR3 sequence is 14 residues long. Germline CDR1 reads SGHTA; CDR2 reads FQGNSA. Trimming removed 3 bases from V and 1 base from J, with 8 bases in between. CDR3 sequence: CASSFDRRTDTQYF. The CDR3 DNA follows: TGTGCCAGCAGCTTCGACAGACGCACAGATACGCAGTATTTT.

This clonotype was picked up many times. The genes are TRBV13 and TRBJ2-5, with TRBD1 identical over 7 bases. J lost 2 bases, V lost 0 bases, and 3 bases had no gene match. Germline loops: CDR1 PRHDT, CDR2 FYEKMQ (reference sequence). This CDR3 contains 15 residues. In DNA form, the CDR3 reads TGTGCCAGCAGCTTAGGCCAGGGGGTACAAGAGACCCAGTACTTC. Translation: CASSLGQGVQETQYF.

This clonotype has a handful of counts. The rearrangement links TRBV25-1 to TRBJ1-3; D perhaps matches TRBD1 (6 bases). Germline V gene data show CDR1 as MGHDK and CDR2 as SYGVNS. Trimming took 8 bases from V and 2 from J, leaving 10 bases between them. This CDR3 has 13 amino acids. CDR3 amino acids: CASQQGPGNTIYF. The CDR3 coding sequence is TGTGCCAGCCAACAGGGTCCTGGAAACACCATATATTTT.

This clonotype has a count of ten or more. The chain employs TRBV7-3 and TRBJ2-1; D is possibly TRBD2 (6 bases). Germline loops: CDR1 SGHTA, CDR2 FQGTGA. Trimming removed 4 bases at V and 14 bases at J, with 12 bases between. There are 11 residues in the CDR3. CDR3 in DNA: TGTGCCAGCAGCTCCGGGACTGGAGAGTTCTTC. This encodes CASSSGTGEFF.

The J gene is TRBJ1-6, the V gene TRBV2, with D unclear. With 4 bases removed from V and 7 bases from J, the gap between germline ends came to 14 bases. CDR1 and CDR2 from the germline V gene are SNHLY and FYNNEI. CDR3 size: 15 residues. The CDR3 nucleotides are TGTGCCAGCAGTGCGCTTGTCCAAGGGAATTCACCCCTCCACTTT. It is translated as CASSALVQGNSPLHF.